These 8 T cell receptor beta chains were sequenced from one sample in a study of cytomegalovirus exposure and HLA in healthy donors. Amplification used 60 Vbeta primers and 13 Jbeta primers. TCRdb keeps only in-frame clones here, not all; method: immunoSEQ multiplex PCR. Of 100,000 to 150,000 clones listed, around three quarters are singletons. Sequencing was carried out using PBMCs. All receptors come from a man aged 35 to 55 in good health and CMV-seronegative.

The chain couples TRBV5-1 to TRBJ2-7, with 7 bases lining up with TRBD1. The CDR3 extends over 14 amino acids. With V trimmed by 4 bases and J by 0 bases, 4 bases remained unmatched. Germline assignment: CDR1 SGHRS and CDR2 YFSETQ. The CDR3 protein is CASSIQGSSYEQYF. CDR3 nucleotide sequence: TGCGCCAGCAGCATACAGGGGAGCTCCTACGAGCAGTACTTC.

In this sample, this clone turned up once. The gene calls are TRBV30 and TRBJ2-7, with D possibly matching TRBD1 (6 bases). The germline V gene encodes CDR1 GTSNPN and CDR2 SVGIG (reference sequence). Trimming shortened V by 1 base and J by 3 bases, and 19 bases separated the two germline ends. The CDR3 totals 16 residues. The CDR3 is CAWSDYHRVLGYEQYF. CDR3 coding DNA: TGTGCCTGGAGTGACTACCACAGGGTCTTGGGCTACGAGCAGTACTTC.

V gene TRBV18 combines with J gene TRBJ1-1, with D unclear. With 3 bases removed from V and 4 bases from J, the gap between germline ends came to 12 bases. The length of the CDR3 is 14 residues. Germline CDR1 and CDR2: KGHSH and LQKENI. CDR3 in DNA: TGTGCCAGCTCACCCGGTAGGGAGAGCACTGAAGCTTTCTTT. It specifies CASSPGRESTEAFF.

The chain has TRBV27 and TRBJ2-3; maybe TRBD2 (7 bases). From germline, CDR1 is MNHEY and CDR2 SMNVEV (reference sequence). The germline V and J ends were trimmed by 2 bases and 0 bases, with 15 bases remaining between them. The CDR3 consists of 17 residues. CDR3 in DNA: TGTGCCAGCAGTTTAAGGGGGGGAAGAAAAAGCACAGATACGCAGTATTTT. It specifies CASSLRGGRKSTDTQYF.

The chain has TRBV7-3 and TRBJ2-1; the match to TRBD1 covers 7 bases. With V trimmed by 4 bases and J by 7 bases, 4 bases remained unmatched. The CDR3 runs to 13 residues. Germline V gene lookup returns CDR1 SGHTA and CDR2 FQGTGA. As DNA, the CDR3 is TGTGCCAGCAGCTCGGACAGGACGAATGAGCAGTTCTTC. Translation: CASSSDRTNEQFF.

The chain joins TRBV29-1 to TRBJ2-5, with a weak D call TRBD1 (5 bases). The CDR3 covers 12 residues. Deletions cut 6 bases from V and 5 bases from J, with 13 bases between. Germline V lookup: CDR1 SQVTM, CDR2 ANQGSEA. The CDR3: CSVKGIGETQYF. The DNA for the CDR3 is TGCAGCGTAAAGGGGATCGGTGAGACCCAGTACTTC.

The chain links TRBV5-4 to TRBJ2-2; TRBD2 aligns across 9 bases. The germline V gene has CDR1 SGHNT and CDR2 YYREEE (reference sequence). With V trimmed by 7 bases and J by 6 bases, 10 bases remained unmatched. CDR3 size: 15 residues. This CDR3 reads CASRPRTSVAGELFF. Written as DNA, the CDR3 is TGTGCCAGCCGTCCTCGGACTAGCGTTGCCGGGGAGCTGTTTTTT.

V and J are TRBV19 and TRBJ2-1; 7 nucleotides align to TRBD1. In germline, CDR1 is LNHDA, CDR2 SQIVND (reference sequence). The V segment lost 3 bases and the J segment 4 bases; nucleotides outside the gene matches: 6. The CDR3 is 15 residues long. CDR3 sequence (DNA): TGTGCCAGTAGTATGGTGGGACAGATGTACAATGAGCAGTTCTTC. It is translated as CASSMVGQMYNEQFF. Drawing the rest from reference TRBV19 and TRBJ2-1, the complete variable domain is DGGITQSPKYLFRKEGQNVTLSCEQNLNHDAMYWYRQDPGQGLRLIYYSQIVNDFQKGDIAEGYSVSREKKESFPLTVTSAQKNPTAFYLCASSMVGQMYNEQFFGPGTRLTVL.